These T cell receptor beta chains were read from a single sample in a study of human T cells and chemical hapten exposure. TCRdb ran MiXCR on the RACE reads and lists one entry per CDR3 protein. This sample yields about 40,000 distinct CDR3 sequences, of which over 9.5% are seen a single time; approximately 6.3% belongs to the top ten. The specimen comprised whole blood, sampled in connection with sensitization to the hapten diphenylcyclopropenone (DPC). Every receptor here comes from a man in his thirties or forties with alopecia areata. Some clones in this sample may be carry-over from other donors' samples. Each CDR3 is given with its conserved first and last residue. A D gene is named only where the DNA matches it firmly. Clone size is shown for a subset of rows, as once, few, many or a class of expanded clone.

CDR3aa: CASSSPVSEGDTQYF; CDR3nt: TGTGCCAGCAGCTCACCCGTCTCGGAAGGGGATACGCAGTATTTT; d_gene: NA; v_gene: TRBV7-9; j_gene: TRBJ2-3; len: 15; abundance: NA
CDR3aa: CSARDNRRYSNQPQHF; CDR3nt: TGCAGTGCTAGAGATAACAGGAGATATAGCAATCAGCCCCAGCATTTT; d_gene: NA; v_gene: TRBV20-1; j_gene: TRBJ1-5; len: 16; abundance: many
CDR3aa: CSVGKGLVSNEQFF; CDR3nt: TGCAGCGTTGGCAAGGGACTAGTGTCCAATGAGCAGTTCTTC; d_gene: TRBD2; v_gene: TRBV29-1; j_gene: TRBJ2-1; len: 14; abundance: many
CDR3aa: CASSQSPSGYNEQFF; CDR3nt: TGCGCCAGCAGCCAGTCCCCTAGCGGGTACAATGAGCAGTTCTTC; d_gene: TRBD2; v_gene: TRBV4-3; j_gene: TRBJ2-1; len: 15; abundance: few
CDR3aa: CAISESKGSGELFF; CDR3nt: TGTGCCATCAGTGAGTCGAAGGGGTCCGGGGAGCTGTTTTTT; d_gene: NA; v_gene: TRBV10-3; j_gene: TRBJ2-2; len: 14; abundance: few
CDR3aa: CSGRQGHNEQFF; CDR3nt: TGCAGCGGGCGGCAGGGTCACAATGAGCAGTTCTTC; d_gene: NA; v_gene: TRBV29-1; j_gene: TRBJ2-1; len: 12; abundance: many
CDR3aa: CASSLGLVTEAFF; CDR3nt: TGTGCCAGCAGCTTAGGTCTGGTCACTGAAGCTTTCTTT; d_gene: NA; v_gene: TRBV7-9; j_gene: TRBJ1-1; len: 13; abundance: few
CDR3aa: CASTKQGNTEAFF; CDR3nt: TGTGCCAGCACGAAACAGGGGAACACTGAAGCTTTCTTT; d_gene: NA; v_gene: TRBV6-5; j_gene: TRBJ1-1; len: 13; abundance: many
CDR3aa: CASSAPGRRTDTQYF; CDR3nt: TGTGCCAGCAGCGCGCCGGGACGGCGCACAGATACGCAGTATTTT; d_gene: NA; v_gene: TRBV5-4; j_gene: TRBJ2-3; len: 15; abundance: many
CDR3aa: CASSRAGDNSPLHF; CDR3nt: TGTGCCAGCAGCCGGGCAGGTGATAATTCACCCCTCCACTTT; d_gene: NA; v_gene: TRBV3-1; j_gene: TRBJ1-6; len: 14; abundance: few
CDR3aa: CASSREPDQPQHF; CDR3nt: TGCGCCAGCAGCCGGGAACCGGATCAGCCCCAGCATTTT; d_gene: NA; v_gene: TRBV5-1; j_gene: TRBJ1-5; len: 13; abundance: many
CDR3aa: CASRQQGLNTEAFF; CDR3nt: TGTGCCAGCAGACAGCAGGGGTTGAACACTGAAGCTTTCTTT; d_gene: NA; v_gene: TRBV28; j_gene: TRBJ1-1; len: 14; abundance: NA
CDR3aa: CASSSSPETQYF; CDR3nt: TGTGCCAGCAGCTCGTCCCCAGAGACCCAGTACTTC; d_gene: NA; v_gene: TRBV11-3; j_gene: TRBJ2-5; len: 12; abundance: few
CDR3aa: CSASTDTQYF; CDR3nt: TGCAGCGCCTCCACAGATACGCAGTATTTT; d_gene: NA; v_gene: TRBV29-1; j_gene: TRBJ2-3; len: 10; abundance: NA
CDR3aa: CASSLTGGDEKLFF; CDR3nt: TGTGCCAGCAGCCTGACAGGGGGAGATGAAAAACTGTTTTTT; d_gene: TRBD1; v_gene: TRBV7-9; j_gene: TRBJ1-4; len: 14; abundance: many
CDR3aa: CASSLDRVIGQGSLRFPYEQYF; CDR3nt: TGTGCCAGCAGCTTAGATCGTGTTATCGGACAGGGGTCCTTACGCTTTCCCTACGAGCAGTACTTC; d_gene: TRBD1; v_gene: TRBV11-2; j_gene: TRBJ2-7; len: 22; abundance: many
CDR3aa: CASSSGLDRGRKNTEAFF; CDR3nt: TGCGCCAGCAGCTCCGGGCTGGACAGGGGGCGGAAGAACACTGAAGCTTTCTTT; d_gene: TRBD1; v_gene: TRBV5-1; j_gene: TRBJ1-1; len: 18; abundance: many
CDR3aa: CATRNRASSNYGYTF; CDR3nt: TGTGCCACCCGAAACAGGGCCTCTTCTAACTATGGCTACACCTTC; d_gene: NA; v_gene: TRBV12-3/TRBV12-4; j_gene: TRBJ1-2; len: 15; abundance: many
CDR3aa: CAIREGANEKLFF; CDR3nt: TGTGCCATCAGAGAAGGGGCTAATGAAAAACTGTTTTTT; d_gene: NA; v_gene: TRBV10-3; j_gene: TRBJ1-4; len: 13; abundance: many
CDR3aa: CASRLSGGARTDTQYF; CDR3nt: TGTGCCAGCAGGCTTAGCGGGGGGGCCCGCACAGATACGCAGTATTTT; d_gene: TRBD2; v_gene: TRBV6-5; j_gene: TRBJ2-3; len: 16; abundance: few
CDR3aa: CASSSQLGLAGDNEQFF; CDR3nt: TGTGCCAGTAGTAGTCAACTTGGACTAGCGGGGGACAATGAGCAGTTCTTC; d_gene: TRBD2; v_gene: TRBV19; j_gene: TRBJ2-1; len: 17; abundance: few
CDR3aa: CASSLDRANYGYTF; CDR3nt: TGTGCCAGCAGTTTAGACAGGGCTAACTATGGCTACACCTTC; d_gene: NA; v_gene: TRBV12-3/TRBV12-4; j_gene: TRBJ1-2; len: 14; abundance: many
CDR3aa: CASSPRSGSTDTQYF; CDR3nt: TGTGCCAGCTCACCACGAAGTGGGAGCACAGATACGCAGTATTTT; d_gene: NA; v_gene: TRBV18; j_gene: TRBJ2-3; len: 15; abundance: few
CDR3aa: CASSHRLGQNRQETQYF; CDR3nt: TGTGCCAGCAGCCACCGACTAGGCCAGAATCGGCAAGAGACCCAGTACTTC; d_gene: NA; v_gene: TRBV14; j_gene: TRBJ2-5; len: 17; abundance: few
CDR3aa: CASSQLVRTTGELFF; CDR3nt: TGTGCCAGCAGCCAATTGGTTCGCACCACCGGGGAGCTGTTTTTT; d_gene: NA; v_gene: TRBV3-1; j_gene: TRBJ2-2; len: 15; abundance: many
CDR3aa: CASSYSASGNEQFF; CDR3nt: TGTGCCAGCAGTTACTCGGCTAGCGGGAATGAGCAGTTCTTC; d_gene: TRBD2; v_gene: TRBV6-2/TRBV6-3; j_gene: TRBJ2-1; len: 14; abundance: few
CDR3aa: CASSLSQGSYEQYF; CDR3nt: TGTGCCAGCAGCCTCTCACAGGGGTCCTACGAGCAGTACTTC; d_gene: TRBD1; v_gene: TRBV3-1; j_gene: TRBJ2-7; len: 14; abundance: few
CDR3aa: CASSEAGGGTEAFF; CDR3nt: TGTGCCAGCAGTGAGGCAGGAGGGGGCACTGAAGCTTTCTTT; d_gene: NA; v_gene: TRBV6-1; j_gene: TRBJ1-1; len: 14; abundance: many
CDR3aa: CASSSRGLNTEAFF; CDR3nt: TGTGCCAGCAGCTCCAGGGGACTAAACACTGAAGCTTTCTTT; d_gene: NA; v_gene: TRBV12-3/TRBV12-4; j_gene: TRBJ1-1; len: 14; abundance: few
CDR3aa: CAISKTSGEETQYF; CDR3nt: TGTGCCATCAGTAAGACTAGCGGTGAAGAGACCCAGTACTTC; d_gene: TRBD2; v_gene: TRBV10-3; j_gene: TRBJ2-5; len: 14; abundance: NA
CDR3aa: CASSQGRGETQYF; CDR3nt: TGTGCCAGCTCTCAAGGACGTGGGGAGACCCAGTACTTC; d_gene: NA; v_gene: TRBV18; j_gene: TRBJ2-5; len: 13; abundance: few
CDR3aa: CASSANGEPQHF; CDR3nt: TGTGCCAGCTCAGCCAACGGGGAGCCCCAGCATTTT; d_gene: NA; v_gene: TRBV18; j_gene: TRBJ1-5; len: 12; abundance: many
CDR3aa: CSARDEGGGGRAISGYTF; CDR3nt: TGCAGTGCTAGAGATGAAGGTGGAGGCGGCAGGGCAATTAGCGGCTACACCTTC; d_gene: NA; v_gene: TRBV20-1; j_gene: TRBJ1-2; len: 18; abundance: many
CDR3aa: CSVGFTEAFF; CDR3nt: TGCAGCGTTGGGTTTACTGAAGCTTTCTTT; d_gene: NA; v_gene: TRBV29-1; j_gene: TRBJ1-1; len: 10; abundance: few
CDR3aa: CASSLFPPGGGETQYF; CDR3nt: TGTGCCAGCAGTTTATTCCCCCCGGGAGGAGGAGAGACCCAGTACTTC; d_gene: TRBD2; v_gene: TRBV27; j_gene: TRBJ2-5; len: 16; abundance: many
CDR3aa: CASSFGQSSYNEQFF; CDR3nt: TGCGCCAGCAGCTTCGGACAGAGCTCCTACAATGAGCAGTTCTTC; d_gene: NA; v_gene: TRBV5-1; j_gene: TRBJ2-1; len: 15; abundance: few
CDR3aa: CASSVSDRTYEQYF; CDR3nt: TGTGCCAGCAGCGTATCTGACAGGACCTACGAGCAGTACTTC; d_gene: NA; v_gene: TRBV11-2; j_gene: TRBJ2-7; len: 14; abundance: few
CDR3aa: CSASKGVENSPLHF; CDR3nt: TGCAGTGCTAGTAAGGGTGTGGAGAATTCACCCCTCCACTTT; d_gene: NA; v_gene: TRBV20-1; j_gene: TRBJ1-6; len: 14; abundance: few
CDR3aa: CAWSGGDNQPQHF; CDR3nt: TGTGCCTGGAGTGGGGGGGACAATCAGCCCCAGCATTTT; d_gene: NA; v_gene: TRBV30; j_gene: TRBJ1-5; len: 13; abundance: NA
CDR3aa: CASSLAPFGRAQDEQFF; CDR3nt: TGTGCCAGCAGTTTAGCCCCCTTCGGGAGGGCCCAGGATGAGCAGTTCTTC; d_gene: TRBD2; v_gene: TRBV12-3/TRBV12-4; j_gene: TRBJ2-1; len: 17; abundance: medium-sized
CDR3aa: CSVSIGQYNEQFF; CDR3nt: TGCAGCGTTTCCATCGGTCAGTACAATGAGCAGTTCTTC; d_gene: NA; v_gene: TRBV29-1; j_gene: TRBJ2-1; len: 13; abundance: NA
CDR3aa: CASSVAPPGELFF; CDR3nt: TGTGCCAGCAGCGTAGCCCCGCCCGGGGAGCTGTTTTTT; d_gene: NA; v_gene: TRBV9; j_gene: TRBJ2-2; len: 13; abundance: NA
CDR3aa: CASSLEIAGVSETQYF; CDR3nt: TGTGCCAGCAGCTTAGAAATAGCGGGAGTATCAGAGACCCAGTACTTC; d_gene: TRBD2; v_gene: TRBV7-6; j_gene: TRBJ2-5; len: 16; abundance: NA
CDR3aa: CASSLAPGMNTEAFF; CDR3nt: TGTGCCAGCAGCTTAGCCCCCGGCATGAACACTGAAGCTTTCTTT; d_gene: NA; v_gene: TRBV11-2; j_gene: TRBJ1-1; len: 15; abundance: many